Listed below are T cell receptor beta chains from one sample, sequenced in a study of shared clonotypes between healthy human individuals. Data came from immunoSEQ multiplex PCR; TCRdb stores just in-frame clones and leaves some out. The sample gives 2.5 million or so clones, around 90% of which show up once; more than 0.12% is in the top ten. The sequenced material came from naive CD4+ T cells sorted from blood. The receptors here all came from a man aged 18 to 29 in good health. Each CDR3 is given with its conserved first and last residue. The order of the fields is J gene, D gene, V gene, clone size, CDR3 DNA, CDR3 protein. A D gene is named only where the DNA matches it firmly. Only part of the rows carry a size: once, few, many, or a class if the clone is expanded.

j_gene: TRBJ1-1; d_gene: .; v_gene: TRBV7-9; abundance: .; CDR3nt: TGTGCCAGCAGTTCTATCCGGGATACTGAAGCTTTCTTT; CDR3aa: CASSSIRDTEAFF
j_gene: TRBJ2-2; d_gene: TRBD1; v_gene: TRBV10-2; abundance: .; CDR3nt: TGCGCCAGCAGCGACAGGGGGACCGGGGAGCTGTTTTTT; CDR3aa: CASSDRGTGELFF
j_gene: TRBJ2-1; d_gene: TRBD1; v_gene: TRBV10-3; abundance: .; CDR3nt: TGTGCCATCGGTTCTGGACAGGGGAGTAATGAGCAGTTCTTC; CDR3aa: CAIGSGQGSNEQFF
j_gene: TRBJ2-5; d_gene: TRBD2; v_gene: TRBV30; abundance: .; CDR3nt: TGTGCCTGGAGTGATTGGACTAGCGGGGGCCCCGACCCCGAAGAGACCCAGTACTTC; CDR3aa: CAWSDWTSGGPDPEETQYF
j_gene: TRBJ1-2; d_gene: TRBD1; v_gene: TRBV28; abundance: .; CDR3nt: TGTGCCAGCAGTATATTGGGACAGTTGGTGGGCTACACCTTC; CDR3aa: CASSILGQLVGYTF
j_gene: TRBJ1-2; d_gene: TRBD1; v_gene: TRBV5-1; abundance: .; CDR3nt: TGCGCCAGCAGCATAGGGACAGAGAACTATGGCTACACCTTC; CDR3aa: CASSIGTENYGYTF
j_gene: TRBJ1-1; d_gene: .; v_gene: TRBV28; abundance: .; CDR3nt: TGTGCCATTAACGGGGGCAGGGGCACTGAAGCTTTCTTT; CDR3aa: CAINGGRGTEAFF
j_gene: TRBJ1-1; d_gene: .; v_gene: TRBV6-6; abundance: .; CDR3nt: TGTGCCAGCAGCCCGGGTGGGACTGAAGCTTTCTTT; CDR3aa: CASSPGGTEAFF
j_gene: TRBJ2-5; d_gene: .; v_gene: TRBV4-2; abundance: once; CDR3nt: TGTGCCAGCAGCCAAGACCCAATAAACGGGGCTAACCAAGAGACCCAGTACTTC; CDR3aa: CASSQDPINGANQETQYF
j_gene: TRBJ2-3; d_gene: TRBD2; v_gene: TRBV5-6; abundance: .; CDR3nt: TGTGCCAGCAGCTTGGATTTGCGGGAGGGCGGGACAGATACGCAGTATTTT; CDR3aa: CASSLDLREGGTDTQYF
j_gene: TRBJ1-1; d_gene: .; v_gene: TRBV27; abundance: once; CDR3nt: TGTGCCAGCAGTTATCCATACCCTAGGGTATTCATGAACACTGAAGCTTTCTTT; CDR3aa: CASSYPYPRVFMNTEAFF
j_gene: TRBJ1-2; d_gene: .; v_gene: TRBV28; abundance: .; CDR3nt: TGTGCCAGCAGTTTACGGCCGGACTATGGCTACACCTTC; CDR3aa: CASSLRPDYGYTF
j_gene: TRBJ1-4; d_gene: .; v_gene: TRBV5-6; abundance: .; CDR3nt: TGTGCCAGCAGCTTGGCGGGGCCTAATGAAAAACTGTTTTTT; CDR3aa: CASSLAGPNEKLFF
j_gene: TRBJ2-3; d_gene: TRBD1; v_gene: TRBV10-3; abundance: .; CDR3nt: TGTGCCATCAGTGACGGTACAGGGGACACAGATACGCAGTATTTT; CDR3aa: CAISDGTGDTDTQYF
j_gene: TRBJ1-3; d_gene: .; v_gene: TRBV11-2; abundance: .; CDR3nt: TGTGCCAGCAGCTCCCACCCTCGGACAGCCACCTCTGGAAACACCATATATTTT; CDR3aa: CASSSHPRTATSGNTIYF
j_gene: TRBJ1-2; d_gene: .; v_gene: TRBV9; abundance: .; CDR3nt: TGTGCCAGCAGCGTAGCTAGCAGGTCGGGTGGCTACACCTTC; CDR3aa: CASSVASRSGGYTF
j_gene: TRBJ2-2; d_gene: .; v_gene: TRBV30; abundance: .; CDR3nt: TGTGCCTGGAGTACCACACTGAACACCGGGGAGCTGTTTTTT; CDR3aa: CAWSTTLNTGELFF
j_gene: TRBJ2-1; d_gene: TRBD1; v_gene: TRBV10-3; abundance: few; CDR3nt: TGTGCCATCAGTGCCGGGACAGGGAACAATGAGCAGTTCTTC; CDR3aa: CAISAGTGNNEQFF
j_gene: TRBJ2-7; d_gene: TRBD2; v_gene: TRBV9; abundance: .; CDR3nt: TGTGCCAGCAGCGTAGATAGCGGGAGTAGTTACGAGCAGTACTTC; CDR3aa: CASSVDSGSSYEQYF
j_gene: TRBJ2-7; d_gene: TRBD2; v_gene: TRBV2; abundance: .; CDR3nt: TGTGCCAGCAGCGCTAGCGGGGGCCCTACCTATGAGCAGTACTTC; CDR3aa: CASSASGGPTYEQYF
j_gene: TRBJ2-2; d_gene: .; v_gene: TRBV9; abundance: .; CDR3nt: TGTGCCAGCAGCAAGGCAGTCACCGGGGAGCTGTTTTTT; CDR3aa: CASSKAVTGELFF
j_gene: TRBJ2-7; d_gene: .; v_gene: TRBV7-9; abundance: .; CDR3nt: TGTGCCAGCAGCTCGAGACGGGGGATGGGTGGCGAGCAGTACTTC; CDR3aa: CASSSRRGMGGEQYF
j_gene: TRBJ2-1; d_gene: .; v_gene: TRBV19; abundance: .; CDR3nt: TGTGCCAGTAGTATAGCAGAACGGGAAGTGCGTGAGCAGTTCTTC; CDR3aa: CASSIAEREVREQFF
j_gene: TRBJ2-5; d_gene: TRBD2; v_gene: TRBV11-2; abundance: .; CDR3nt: TGTGCCAGCAGCATCTCGACTAGCGGGAGAGAGACCCAGTACTTC; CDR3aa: CASSISTSGRETQYF
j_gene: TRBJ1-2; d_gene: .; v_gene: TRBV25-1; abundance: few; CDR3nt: TGTGCCAGCAGTGAATTAAGGTTAAGGGGCTACACCTTC; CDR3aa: CASSELRLRGYTF
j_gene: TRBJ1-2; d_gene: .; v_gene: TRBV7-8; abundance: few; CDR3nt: TGTGCCAGCGGGAAACTCAGGGCCAACTATGGCTACACCTTC; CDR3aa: CASGKLRANYGYTF
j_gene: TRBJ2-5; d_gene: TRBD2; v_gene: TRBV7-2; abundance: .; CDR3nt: TGTGCCAGCAGCCCACGGGGGGGGAAGACCCAGTACTTC; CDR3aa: CASSPRGGKTQYF
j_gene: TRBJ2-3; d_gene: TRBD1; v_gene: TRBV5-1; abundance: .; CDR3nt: TGCGCCAGCAGCTTGGCGGGACAGGCGGATACGCAGTATTTT; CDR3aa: CASSLAGQADTQYF
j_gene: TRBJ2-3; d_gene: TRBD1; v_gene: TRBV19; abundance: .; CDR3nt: TGTGCCAGCGCCTCGGACAGGGTAAGGGGTACGCAGTATTTT; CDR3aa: CASASDRVRGTQYF
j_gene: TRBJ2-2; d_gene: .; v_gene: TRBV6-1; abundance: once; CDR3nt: TGTGCCAGCGTTCCGCAGGCCACGAACACCGGGGAGCTGTTTTTT; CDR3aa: CASVPQATNTGELFF
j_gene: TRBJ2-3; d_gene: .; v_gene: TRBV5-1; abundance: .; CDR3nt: TGCGCCAGCAGCTTGACCGGGGCCAGCACAGATACGCAGTATTTT; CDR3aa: CASSLTGASTDTQYF
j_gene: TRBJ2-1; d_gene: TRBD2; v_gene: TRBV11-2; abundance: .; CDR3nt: TGTGCCAGCAGCAACCCCCTAGCGGGGGGTTCCTACAATGAGCAGTTCTTC; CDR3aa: CASSNPLAGGSYNEQFF
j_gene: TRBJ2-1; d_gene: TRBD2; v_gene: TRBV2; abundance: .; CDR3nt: TGTGCCAGCAGAGAGGCTTTAGCGGGGGTGGGGTTCTTC; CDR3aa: CASREALAGVGFF
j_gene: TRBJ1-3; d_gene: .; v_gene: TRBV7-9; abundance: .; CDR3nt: TGTGCCATCACAGGGACACTAAACACCATATATTTT; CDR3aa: CAITGTLNTIYF
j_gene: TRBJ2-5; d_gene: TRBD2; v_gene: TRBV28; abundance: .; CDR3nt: TGTGCCAGCAGTCCCTCCATGGCGGGGGGGTCAGAGACCCAGTACTTC; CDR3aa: CASSPSMAGGSETQYF
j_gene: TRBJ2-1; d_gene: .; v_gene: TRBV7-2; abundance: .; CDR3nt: TGTGCCAGCAGCTTGGCCAGGACCTTCTCCTACAATGAGCAGTTCTTC; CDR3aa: CASSLARTFSYNEQFF
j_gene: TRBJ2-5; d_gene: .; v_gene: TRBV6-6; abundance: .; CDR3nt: TGTGCCAGCAGTTACGTCCGATCCCAAGAGACCCAGTACTTC; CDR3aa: CASSYVRSQETQYF
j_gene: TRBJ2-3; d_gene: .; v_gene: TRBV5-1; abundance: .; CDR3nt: TGCGCCAGCAGCTTTAGATCAAGGGATGCAGATACGCAGTATTTT; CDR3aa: CASSFRSRDADTQYF
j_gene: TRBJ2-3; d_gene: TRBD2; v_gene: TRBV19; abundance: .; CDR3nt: TGTGCCAGTAGTCCAGAGGGGAAAAGCGGGAGTTCAGATACGCAGTATTTT; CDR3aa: CASSPEGKSGSSDTQYF
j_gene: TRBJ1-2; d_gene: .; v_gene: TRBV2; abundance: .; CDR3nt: TGTGCCAGCAGTCAAGACAGCGGGTATGGCTACACCTTC; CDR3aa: CASSQDSGYGYTF
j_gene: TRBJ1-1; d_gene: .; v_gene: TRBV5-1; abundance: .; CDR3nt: TGCGCCAGCAGCTCCTCGGACTGGGATGGGGCTTTCTTT; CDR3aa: CASSSSDWDGAFF
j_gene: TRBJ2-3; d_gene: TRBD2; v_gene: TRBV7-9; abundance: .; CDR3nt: TGTGCCAGCAGCTCGGGGGGGCTACCCACAGATACGCAGTATTTT; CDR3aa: CASSSGGLPTDTQYF
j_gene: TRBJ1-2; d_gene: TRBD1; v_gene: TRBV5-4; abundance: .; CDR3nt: TGTGCCAGCAGCTTGATTGGCAGGGGGCTTTATTCTGACTATGGCTACACCTTC; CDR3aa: CASSLIGRGLYSDYGYTF
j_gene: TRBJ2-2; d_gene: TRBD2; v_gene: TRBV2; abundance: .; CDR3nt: TGTGCCGCCAGGGGGACTAGCGGGGGGCTGGGCACCGGGGAGCTGTTTTTT; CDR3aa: CAARGTSGGLGTGELFF
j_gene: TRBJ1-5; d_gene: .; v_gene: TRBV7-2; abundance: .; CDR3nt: TGTGCCAGCAGCCAGAATCCTAGCAATCAGCCCCAGCATTTT; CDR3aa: CASSQNPSNQPQHF
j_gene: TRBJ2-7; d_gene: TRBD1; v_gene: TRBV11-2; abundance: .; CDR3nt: TGTGCCAGCAGCTTGGGACAGGGGGGACCAGGGTCCTACGAGCAGTACTTC; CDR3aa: CASSLGQGGPGSYEQYF
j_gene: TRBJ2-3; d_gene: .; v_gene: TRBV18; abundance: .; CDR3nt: TGTGCCAGCTCACTAGACATGGTGGCAGATACGCAGTATTTT; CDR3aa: CASSLDMVADTQYF
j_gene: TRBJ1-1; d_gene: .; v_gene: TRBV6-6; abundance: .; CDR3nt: TGTGCCAGCAGTTACGGTGACACTGAAGCTTTCTTT; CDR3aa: CASSYGDTEAFF